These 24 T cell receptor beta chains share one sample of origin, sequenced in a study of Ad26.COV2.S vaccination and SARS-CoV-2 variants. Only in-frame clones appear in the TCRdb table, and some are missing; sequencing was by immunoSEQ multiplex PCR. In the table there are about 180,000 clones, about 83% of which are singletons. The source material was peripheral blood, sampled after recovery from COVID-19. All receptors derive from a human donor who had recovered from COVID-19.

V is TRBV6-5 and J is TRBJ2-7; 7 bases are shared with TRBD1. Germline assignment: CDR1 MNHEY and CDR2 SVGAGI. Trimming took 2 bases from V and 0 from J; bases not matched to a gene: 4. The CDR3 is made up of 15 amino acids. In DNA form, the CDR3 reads TGTGCCAGCAGTTACAACAGGGGCAGCTCCTACGAGCAGTACTTC. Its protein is CASSYNRGSSYEQYF.

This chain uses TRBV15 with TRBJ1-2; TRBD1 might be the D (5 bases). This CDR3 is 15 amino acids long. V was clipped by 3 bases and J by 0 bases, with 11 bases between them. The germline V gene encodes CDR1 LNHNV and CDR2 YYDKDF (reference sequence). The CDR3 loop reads CATSRGRGANYGYTF. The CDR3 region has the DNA TGTGCCACCAGCAGGGGACGTGGGGCTAACTATGGCTACACCTTC.

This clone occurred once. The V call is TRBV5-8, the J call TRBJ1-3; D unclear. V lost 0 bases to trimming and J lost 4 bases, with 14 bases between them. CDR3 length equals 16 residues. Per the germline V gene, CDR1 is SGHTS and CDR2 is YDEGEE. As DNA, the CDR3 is TGTGCCAGCAGCTTGGGGCGTGCGGGTTACGGAAACACCATATATTTT. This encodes CASSLGRAGYGNTIYF.

CDR3 nucleotides: TGTGCCTGGAACTACAGGGGTCGAGGCTACACCTTC. Translating it yields CAWNYRGRGYTF. The V call is TRBV30, the J call TRBJ1-2, with TRBD1 matching over 7 bases. V lost 4 bases, J lost 8 bases, and 7 bases stayed unmatched. Germline V lookup: CDR1 GTSNPN, CDR2 SVGIG (reference sequence). The CDR3 length is 12 residues.

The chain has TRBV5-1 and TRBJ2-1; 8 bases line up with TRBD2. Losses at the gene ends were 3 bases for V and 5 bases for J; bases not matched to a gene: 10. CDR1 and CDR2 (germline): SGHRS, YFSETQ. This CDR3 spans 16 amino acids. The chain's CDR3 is CASSWDGGGQNNEQFF. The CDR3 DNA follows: TGCGCCAGCAGCTGGGACGGCGGGGGGCAGAACAATGAGCAGTTCTTC.

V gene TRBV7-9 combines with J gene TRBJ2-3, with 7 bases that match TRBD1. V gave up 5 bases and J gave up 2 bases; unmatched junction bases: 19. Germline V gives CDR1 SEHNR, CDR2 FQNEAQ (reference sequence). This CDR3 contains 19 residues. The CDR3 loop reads CASSPQKLWTGKLTDTQYF. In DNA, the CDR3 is TGTGCCAGCAGCCCGCAGAAGCTATGGACAGGCAAACTCACAGATACGCAGTATTTT.

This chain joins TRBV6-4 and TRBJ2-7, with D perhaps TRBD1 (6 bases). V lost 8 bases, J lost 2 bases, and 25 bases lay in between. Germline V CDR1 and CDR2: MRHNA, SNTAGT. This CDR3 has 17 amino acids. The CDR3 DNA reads TGTGCCAGCGGACCCGGGACAAGCAGAGTATTCGCCTACGAGCAGTACTTC. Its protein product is CASGPGTSRVFAYEQYF.

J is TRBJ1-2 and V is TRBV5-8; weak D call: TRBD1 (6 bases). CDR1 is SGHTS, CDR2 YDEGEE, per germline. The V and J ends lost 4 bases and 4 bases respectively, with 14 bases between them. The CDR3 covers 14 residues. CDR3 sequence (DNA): TGTGCCAGCAGCCCCGCACAGGGCGGCTATGGCTACACCTTC. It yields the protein CASSPAQGGYGYTF.

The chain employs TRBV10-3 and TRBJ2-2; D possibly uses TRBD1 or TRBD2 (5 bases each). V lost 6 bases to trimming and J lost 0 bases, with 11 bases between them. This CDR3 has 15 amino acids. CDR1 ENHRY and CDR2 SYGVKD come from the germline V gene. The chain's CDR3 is CAISRGPPNTGELFF. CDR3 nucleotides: TGTGCCATCAGCCGGGGCCCCCCGAACACCGGGGAGCTGTTTTTT.

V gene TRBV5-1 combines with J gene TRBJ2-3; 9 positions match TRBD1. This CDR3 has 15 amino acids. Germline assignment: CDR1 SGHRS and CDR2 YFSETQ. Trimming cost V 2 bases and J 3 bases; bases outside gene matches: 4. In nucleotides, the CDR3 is TGCGCCAGCAGCTTCCACGGACAGGGGACAGATACGCAGTATTTT. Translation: CASSFHGQGTDTQYF.

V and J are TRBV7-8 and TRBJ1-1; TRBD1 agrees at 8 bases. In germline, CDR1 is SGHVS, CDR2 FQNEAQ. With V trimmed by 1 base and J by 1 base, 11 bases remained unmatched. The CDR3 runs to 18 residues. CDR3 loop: CASSLGIRVGQGNTEAFF. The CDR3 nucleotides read TGTGCCAGCAGCTTAGGGATTAGGGTAGGACAGGGGAACACTGAAGCTTTCTTT.

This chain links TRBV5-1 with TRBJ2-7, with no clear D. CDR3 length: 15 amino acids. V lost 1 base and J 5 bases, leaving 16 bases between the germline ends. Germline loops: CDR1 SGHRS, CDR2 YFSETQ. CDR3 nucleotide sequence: TGCGCCAGCAGCTTGAAGCCACTCCCTCCCGACGAGCAGTACTTC. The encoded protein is CASSLKPLPPDEQYF. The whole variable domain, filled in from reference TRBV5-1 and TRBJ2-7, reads KAGVTQTPRYLIKTRGQQVTLSCSPISGHRSVSWYQQTPGQGLQFLFEYFSETQRNKGNFPGRFSGRQFSNSRSEMNVSTLELGDSALYLCASSLKPLPPDEQYFGPGTRLTVT.

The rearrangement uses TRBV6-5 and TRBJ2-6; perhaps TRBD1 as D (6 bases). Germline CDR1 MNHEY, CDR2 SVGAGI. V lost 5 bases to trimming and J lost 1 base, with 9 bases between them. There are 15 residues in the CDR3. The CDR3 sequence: CASSTTGSGANVLTF. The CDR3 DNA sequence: TGTGCCAGCAGTACTACAGGGTCTGGGGCCAACGTCCTGACTTTC.

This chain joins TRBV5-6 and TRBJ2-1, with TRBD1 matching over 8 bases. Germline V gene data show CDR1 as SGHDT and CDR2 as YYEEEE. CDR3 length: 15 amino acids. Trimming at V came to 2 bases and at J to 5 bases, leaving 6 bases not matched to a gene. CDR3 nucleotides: TGTGCCAGCAGCTTCAGGGGGCTTGGGAACAATGAGCAGTTCTTC. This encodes CASSFRGLGNNEQFF. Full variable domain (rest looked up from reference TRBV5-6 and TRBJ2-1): DAGVTQSPTHLIKTRGQQVTLRCSPKSGHDTVSWYQQALGQGPQFIFQYYEEEERQRGNFPDRFSGHQFPNYSSELNVNALLLGDSALYLCASSFRGLGNNEQFFGPGTRLTVL.

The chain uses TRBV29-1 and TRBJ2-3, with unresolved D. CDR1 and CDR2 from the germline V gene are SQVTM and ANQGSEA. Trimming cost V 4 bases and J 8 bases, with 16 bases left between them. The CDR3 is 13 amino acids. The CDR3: CSVVVRLTGTQYF. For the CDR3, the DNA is TGCAGCGTTGTGGTCCGGCTCACGGGTACGCAGTATTTT.

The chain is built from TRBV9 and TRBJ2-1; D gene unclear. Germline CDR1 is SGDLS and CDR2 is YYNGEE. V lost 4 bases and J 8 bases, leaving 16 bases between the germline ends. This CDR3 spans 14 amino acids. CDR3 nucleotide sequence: TGTGCCAGCAGCCCCGCTAGGGTTTACCATGAGCAGTTCTTC. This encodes CASSPARVYHEQFF.

This CDR3 reads CASSLAPALNHILNEKLFF. CDR3 nucleotide sequence: TGTGCCAGCAGCTTAGCGCCAGCCCTTAACCACATCTTGAATGAAAAACTGTTTTTT. V gene TRBV7-8 combines with J gene TRBJ1-4; D is uncertain. The germline CDR1 and CDR2 sequences are SGHVS and FQNEAQ. Between the trimmed V and J ends, which lost 0 bases and 5 bases, there was a span of 22 bases. This CDR3 region has 19 residues.

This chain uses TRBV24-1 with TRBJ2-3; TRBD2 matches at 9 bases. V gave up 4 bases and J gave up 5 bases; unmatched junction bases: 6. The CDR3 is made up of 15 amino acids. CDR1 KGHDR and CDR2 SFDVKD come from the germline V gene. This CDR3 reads CATSESGGYGDTQYF. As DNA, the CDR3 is TGTGCCACCAGTGAGAGCGGGGGGTACGGAGATACGCAGTATTTT.

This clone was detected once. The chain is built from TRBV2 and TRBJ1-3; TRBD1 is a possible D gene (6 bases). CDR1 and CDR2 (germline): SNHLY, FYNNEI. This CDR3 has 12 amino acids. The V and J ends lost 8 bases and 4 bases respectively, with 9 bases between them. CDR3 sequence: CASDRPGNTIYF. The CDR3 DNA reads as TGTGCCAGCGACAGGCCCGGAAACACCATATATTTT.

CDR3 DNA sequence: TGTGCCAGCAGTCCCGACGGGGTCTCCTACGAGCAGTACTTC. This translates into CASSPDGVSYEQYF. The chain joins TRBV6-1 to TRBJ2-7, with D possibly TRBD2 on 5 matching bases. Germline loops: CDR1 MNHNS, CDR2 SASEGT. The CDR3 sequence is 14 residues long. The V end was cut by 5 bases, the J end by 0 bases, with 11 bases between.

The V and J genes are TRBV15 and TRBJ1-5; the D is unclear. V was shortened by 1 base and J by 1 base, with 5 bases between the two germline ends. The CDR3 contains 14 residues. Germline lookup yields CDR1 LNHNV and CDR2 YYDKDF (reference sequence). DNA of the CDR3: TGTGCCACCAGCAGAGGATGGAGCAATCAGCCCCAGCATTTT. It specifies CATSRGWSNQPQHF.

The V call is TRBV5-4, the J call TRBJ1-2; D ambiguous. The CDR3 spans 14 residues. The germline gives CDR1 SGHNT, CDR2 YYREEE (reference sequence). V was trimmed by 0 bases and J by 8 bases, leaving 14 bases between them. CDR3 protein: CASSLGQYLTGYTF. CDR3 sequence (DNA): TGTGCCAGCAGCTTGGGGCAGTATCTTACGGGCTACACCTTC.

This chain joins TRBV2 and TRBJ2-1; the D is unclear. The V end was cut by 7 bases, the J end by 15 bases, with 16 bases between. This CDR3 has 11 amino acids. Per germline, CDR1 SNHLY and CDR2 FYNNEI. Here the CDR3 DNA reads TGTGCCAGCATCACCGGGCGACTGTTGTTCTTC. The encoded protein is CASITGRLLFF.

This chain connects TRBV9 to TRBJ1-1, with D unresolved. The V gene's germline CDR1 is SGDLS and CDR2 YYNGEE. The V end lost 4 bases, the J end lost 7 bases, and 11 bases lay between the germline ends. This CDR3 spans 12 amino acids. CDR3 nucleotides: TGTGCCAGCAGCTCCCTTTACGGTGAAGCTTTCTTT. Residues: CASSSLYGEAFF.